Listed below are T cell receptor beta chains from one sample, sequenced in a study of blood T cell repertoires in COVID-19. TCRdb's copy holds only in-frame clones and misses some; the assay was immunoSEQ multiplex PCR. The table has approximately 300,000 clones, roughly 90% seen once. Input material: PBMCs or T cells enriched from blood (not recorded which). The receptors stem from a woman in her 30s who had recovered from COVID-19. Each CDR3 is given with its conserved first and last residue. Each record gives: V gene, J gene, D gene, CDR3 protein, CDR3 DNA. A D gene is named only where the DNA matches it firmly.

V: TRBV7-3; J: TRBJ2-3; D: TRBD2; CDR3: CASRLTSTARSTDTQYF; DNA: TGTGCCAGCAGATTGACTAGCACCGCCCGGAGCACAGATACGCAGTATTTT
V: TRBV7-3; J: TRBJ2-5; D: -; CDR3: CASSAQGQETQYF; DNA: TGTGCCAGCAGCGCCCAGGGTCAAGAGACCCAGTACTTC
V: TRBV18; J: TRBJ2-5; D: TRBD2; CDR3: CASSPGGQETQYF; DNA: TGTGCCAGCTCACCGGGAGGGCAGGAGACCCAGTACTTC
V: TRBV27; J: TRBJ2-7; D: -; CDR3: CASSPGIGEQYF; DNA: TGTGCCAGCAGTCCAGGGATAGGCGAGCAGTACTTC
V: TRBV28; J: TRBJ1-3; D: -; CDR3: CASSQYSRGSGNTIYF; DNA: TGTGCCAGCAGTCAATACTCTCGGGGCTCTGGAAACACCATATATTTT
V: TRBV7-9; J: TRBJ2-5; D: TRBD2; CDR3: CASSPPGGLGAGETQYF; DNA: TGTGCCAGCAGCCCTCCCGGAGGTTTGGGAGCGGGGGAGACCCAGTACTTC
V: TRBV28; J: TRBJ1-4; D: TRBD1; CDR3: CASTTGQGVRGEKLFF; DNA: TGTGCCAGCACCACGGGACAGGGGGTTCGGGGCGAAAAACTGTTTTTT
V: TRBV7-3; J: TRBJ1-3; D: TRBD1; CDR3: CASSAYRDREAGNTIYF; DNA: TGTGCCAGCAGCGCCTATCGGGACAGGGAGGCTGGAAACACCATATATTTT
V: TRBV6-1; J: TRBJ2-7; D: -; CDR3: CASSEQIVTVYEQYF; DNA: TGTGCCAGCAGTGAACAAATAGTCACGGTCTACGAGCAGTACTTC
V: TRBV21-1; J: TRBJ2-6; D: -; CDR3: CASSQQGSGANVLTF; DNA: TGTGCCAGCAGCCAACAGGGCTCTGGGGCCAACGTCCTGACTTTC
V: TRBV28; J: TRBJ1-4; D: -; CDR3: CASSLAGGEKLFF; DNA: TGTGCCAGCAGTTTGGCAGGTGGCGAAAAACTGTTTTTT
V: TRBV4-1; J: TRBJ1-4; D: TRBD1; CDR3: CASSQVYRGRNEKLFF; DNA: TGCGCCAGCAGCCAAGTTTATAGGGGGCGCAATGAAAAACTGTTTTTT
V: TRBV10-3; J: TRBJ1-2; D: -; CDR3: CAIRARTVDGYTF; DNA: TGTGCCATCAGAGCGAGGACAGTTGATGGCTACACCTTC
V: TRBV28; J: TRBJ1-1; D: -; CDR3: CASSSGGSAFF; DNA: TGTGCCAGCAGTTCTGGGGGGTCGGCTTTCTTT
V: TRBV19; J: TRBJ2-1; D: TRBD2; CDR3: CASSMGLAGFLGSEQFF; DNA: TGTGCCAGTAGTATGGGACTAGCGGGATTCCTAGGGAGTGAGCAGTTCTTC
V: TRBV3-1/TRBV3-2; J: TRBJ2-7; D: -; CDR3: CASSQISGITLYEQYF; DNA: TGTGCCAGCAGCCAAATCTCCGGGATCACCCTCTACGAGCAGTACTTC